One and the same sample provided the 30 T cell receptor beta chains below, sequenced in a study of blood T cell repertoires in COVID-19 (dated by TCRdb to between 2020 and 2021). The library was generated by the immunoSEQ multiplex PCR assay. TCRdb obtained this table from immuneACCESS and retained in-frame rearrangements with V and J assigned. These tables miss some clones; where compared with another copy, unresolved V genes account for less than half of the shortfall, and the remainder is unexplained. The sample table holds some 400,000 clones, of which 85% to 90% were seen once. Around 1.1% of the sample belongs to the ten largest clones. Sequencing was carried out using PBMCs or T cells enriched from blood (not recorded which). The receptors were gathered from a man under 40 who had recovered from COVID-19.

The chain uses TRBV7-9 and TRBJ1-5; D unresolved. The CDR3 totals 14 residues. V was pared by 3 bases and J by 1 base, with 7 bases between. From germline, CDR1 is SEHNR and CDR2 FQNEAQ (reference sequence). CDR3 nucleotides: TGTGCCAGCAGCTTGGAGCAGAGCAATCAGCCCCAGCATTTT. Protein product: CASSLEQSNQPQHF.

In its sample, this clone was seen once. The gene calls are TRBV28 and TRBJ2-3, with 8 bases fitting TRBD2. Germline-derived CDR1 and CDR2 are MDHEN and SYDVKM. CDR3 length: 16 residues. Losses at the gene ends were 1 base for V and 2 bases for J; bases not matched to a gene: 5. CDR3 protein: CASSLFSGTSTDTQYF. DNA of the CDR3: TGTGCCAGCAGTTTATTTAGCGGGACCTCCACAGATACGCAGTATTTT.

The rearrangement joins TRBV6-1 to TRBJ2-1, with 9 nucleotides matching TRBD2. The CDR3 is 13 amino acids. Germline V lookup: CDR1 MNHNS, CDR2 SASEGT. The V and J ends lost 7 bases and 7 bases, in that order; junction bases with no gene match: 5. CDR3 sequence reads: CASTRLAVNEQFF. CDR3 coding DNA: TGTGCCAGCACCAGACTAGCGGTAAATGAGCAGTTCTTC.

The V gene is TRBV4-1, the J gene TRBJ2-1, with 11 bases identical to TRBD2. Unmatched junction bases numbered 5, after V lost 0 bases and J lost 7 bases. From germline, CDR1 is MGHRA and CDR2 YSYEKL. The length of the CDR3 is 16 residues. The CDR3 sequence: CASSQDIAGGRNEQFF. CDR3 DNA: TGCGCCAGCAGCCAAGATATAGCGGGAGGGCGAAATGAGCAGTTCTTC.

CDR3 nucleotides: TGTGCCAGCAGTTTTGACTACGGGTCACCCCTCCACTTT. Translation: CASSFDYGSPLHF. The V and J genes are TRBV6-5 and TRBJ1-6; D not resolved. Between the trimmed V and J ends, which lost 4 bases and 10 bases, there was a span of 11 bases. The CDR3 loop spans 13 amino acids. Germline assignment: CDR1 MNHEY and CDR2 SVGAGI.

This chain uses TRBV27 with TRBJ2-1, with 12 bases that match TRBD2. Losses at the gene ends were 0 bases for V and 5 bases for J; bases not matched to a gene: 8. The germline CDR1 and CDR2 sequences are MNHEY and SMNVEV (reference sequence). This CDR3 is 18 amino acids long. CDR3 in amino acids: CASSLSASGRAAHNEQFF. Here the CDR3 DNA reads TGTGCCAGCAGTTTATCGGCTAGCGGGAGGGCCGCCCACAATGAGCAGTTCTTC.

The chain combines TRBV7-9 with TRBJ2-2; TRBD2 agrees at 13 bases. Germline V gene lookup returns CDR1 SEHNR and CDR2 FQNEAQ (reference sequence). V lost 5 bases, J lost 7 bases, and 7 bases stayed unmatched. This CDR3 is 16 amino acids long. In DNA form, the CDR3 reads TGTGCCAGCAGCACCCCGGGACTAGCGGGACACGGGGAGCTGTTTTTT. Residues: CASSTPGLAGHGELFF.

As to this clone: Other DNA sequences in the same sample also yield this CDR3. The chain is built from TRBV5-1 and TRBJ1-6; 9 positions match TRBD1. This CDR3 is built from 14 residues. The junction had 3 bases not matched to a gene; V was cut back by 4 bases and J by 7 bases. In germline, CDR1 is SGHRS, CDR2 YFSETQ. The CDR3, as DNA: TGCGCCAGCAGCCGGGACAGGGAGAATTCACCCCTCCACTTT. Its protein is CASSRDRENSPLHF.

V and J are TRBV11-2 and TRBJ1-1, with TRBD1 as a possible D gene (5 bases). CDR3 length equals 16 residues. CDR1 is SGHAT and CDR2 is FQNNGV in the germline V gene. The V gene lost 4 bases and the J gene lost 8 bases, with 23 bases spanning the gap. The CDR3 region has the DNA TGTGCCAGCAGCTCTATCAGGATCGACAGAACCAAGGAAGCTTTCTTT. This gives the protein CASSSIRIDRTKEAFF. The whole variable domain, remainder taken from reference TRBV11-2 and TRBJ1-1, is EAGVAQSPRYKIIEKRQSVAFWCNPISGHATLYWYQQILGQGPKLLIQFQNNGVVDDSQLPKDRFSAERLKGVDSTLKIQPAKLEDSAVYLCASSSIRIDRTKEAFFGQGTRLTVV.

This rearrangement joins TRBV28 to TRBJ2-7; 13 bases line up with TRBD2. The germline gives CDR1 MDHEN, CDR2 SYDVKM. This CDR3 has 15 residues. V lost 6 bases to trimming and J lost 5 bases; unmatched junction nucleotides: 7. The CDR3 is CASRTGTSGINEQYF. CDR3 nucleotide sequence: TGTGCCAGCAGGACCGGGACTAGCGGGATCAACGAGCAGTACTTC.

This clone was counted a single time. For the CDR3, the DNA is TGTGCCAGCAGGGACAGGGGAAATGAGCAGTTCTTC. Translating gives CASRDRGNEQFF. The genes are TRBV2 and TRBJ2-1; 9 bases align to TRBD1. The CDR3 spans 12 residues. V dropped 6 bases and J dropped 7; count of bases not matched to a gene: 1. Germline CDR1 is SNHLY and CDR2 is FYNNEI.

This clone was detected only once. The rearrangement uses TRBV15 and TRBJ1-5; D might be TRBD1 (6 bases). The CDR3 covers 19 residues. V lost 0 bases and J lost 0, with 18 bases in between. Germline V CDR1 and CDR2: LNHNV, YYDKDF (reference sequence). CDR3 DNA sequence: TGTGCCACCAGCAGAGAACGGCCCACCCCAGGGGATAGCAATCAGCCCCAGCATTTT. Translation gives CATSRERPTPGDSNQPQHF.

This sequence joins TRBV11-2 and TRBJ2-7; possibly TRBD2 for D (5 bases). Germline CDR1 SGHAT, CDR2 FQNNGV. This CDR3 is 13 amino acids long. The V and J ends lost 3 bases and 2 bases respectively, with 8 bases between them. The CDR3 reads CASSLPGTYEQYF. CDR3 DNA: TGTGCCAGCAGCTTGCCGGGGACCTACGAGCAGTACTTC.

The chain combines TRBV30 with TRBJ2-2; D might be TRBD1 (6 bases). Looked up from germline, CDR1 is GTSNPN and CDR2 is SVGIG (reference sequence). The CDR3 loop spans 13 amino acids. Trimming took 4 bases from V and 6 from J, leaving 12 bases between them. The CDR3 DNA reads TGTGCCTGGAACCGACAGGAGGCCGGGGAGCTGTTTTTT. Protein product: CAWNRQEAGELFF.

This chain connects TRBV19 to TRBJ1-2, with a tentative D call TRBD1 (5 bases). Between the trimmed V and J ends, which lost 6 bases and 3 bases, there was a span of 14 bases. CDR1 LNHDA and CDR2 SQIVND come from the germline V gene (reference sequence). The CDR3 has 14 amino acids. CDR3 amino acids: CASRIPGNHYGYTF. CDR3 sequence (DNA): TGTGCCAGTAGAATCCCAGGGAATCACTATGGCTACACCTTC.

This chain uses TRBV5-6 with TRBJ1-6; possibly TRBD1 for D (6 bases). Trimming removed 2 bases at V and 6 bases at J, with 9 bases between. This CDR3 is built from 14 residues. Germline V lookup: CDR1 SGHDT, CDR2 YYEEEE. CDR3 sequence: CASSFGGANSPLHF. CDR3 in DNA: TGTGCCAGCAGCTTCGGGGGGGCTAATTCACCCCTCCACTTT.

Written as DNA, the CDR3 is TGTGCCAGCAGCCCAGGGGAGACGGGAGGGTTGGAGACCCAGTACTTC. Its protein product is CASSPGETGGLETQYF. The rearrangement joins TRBV7-6 to TRBJ2-5; 8 bases are a match to TRBD2. The CDR3 has 16 amino acids. In germline, CDR1 is SGHVS, CDR2 FNYEAQ. After removal of 5 bases from V and 5 bases from J, the junction contained 13 bases not matched to a gene.

Concerning this clone itself: The identical CDR3 is also encoded by other nucleotide sequences in the sample. This sequence joins TRBV14 and TRBJ2-1; 11 nucleotides align to TRBD2. Unmatched junction bases numbered 4, after V lost 6 bases and J lost 3 bases. The CDR3 runs 15 residues. Germline loops: CDR1 SGHDN, CDR2 FVKESK. The CDR3 sequence: CASRHTSGSYNEQFF. In DNA, the CDR3 is TGTGCCAGCAGACATACTAGCGGGAGCTACAATGAGCAGTTCTTC.

This sequence joins TRBV3-1 (or the pseudogene TRBV3-2) and TRBJ1-2; D call uncertain. The CDR3 consists of 14 residues. From germline, CDR1 is LGHDT and CDR2 YNNKEL (reference sequence). Trimming removed 4 bases from V and 7 bases from J, with 16 bases in between. The CDR3 DNA reads TGTGCCAGCAGCCTCACAGCAGGCAAGTCTGGCTACACCTTC. Translation gives CASSLTAGKSGYTF.

V and J are TRBV11-3 and TRBJ2-1; 10 bases are a match to TRBD2. There are 18 residues in the CDR3. The V gene end was trimmed by 5 bases and the J gene end by 0 bases; junction bases not matched to a gene: 10. Germline loops: CDR1 SGHNT, CDR2 YENEEA. This CDR3 reads CASSPIAGGPSSYNEQFF. CDR3 DNA: TGTGCCAGCAGCCCGATAGCGGGAGGCCCGAGCTCCTACAATGAGCAGTTCTTC.

The genes are TRBV9 and TRBJ2-2; D remains unclear. Germline loops: CDR1 SGDLS, CDR2 YYNGEE. V shed 3 bases and J shed 7 bases, with 10 bases lying between them. The CDR3 sequence is 13 residues long. CDR3 sequence reads: CASSGLVVGELFF. In nucleotides, the CDR3 is TGTGCCAGCAGCGGGCTAGTCGTCGGGGAGCTGTTTTTT.

The chain recombines TRBV7-9 with TRBJ2-7; TRBD2 matches at 11 bases. V lost 3 bases, J lost 6 bases, and 4 bases stayed unmatched. Germline values: CDR1 SEHNR, CDR2 FQNEAQ (reference sequence). The CDR3 covers 14 residues. For the CDR3, the DNA is TGTGCCAGCAGCTTGACTAGCGGGATCTCCGAGCAGTACTTC. Translation gives CASSLTSGISEQYF.

This clone was seen once. The rearrangement uses TRBV19 and TRBJ2-5, with D possibly matching TRBD1 (6 bases). CDR3 length: 14 amino acids. Germline V CDR1 and CDR2: LNHDA, SQIVND (reference sequence). V was clipped by 6 bases and J by 1 base, with 12 bases between them. CDR3: CASSSAGVQETQYF. The CDR3 coding sequence is TGTGCCAGTAGCAGCGCAGGGGTCCAAGAGACCCAGTACTTC.

The V and J genes are TRBV3-1 (or the pseudogene TRBV3-2) and TRBJ2-1; 14 positions agree with TRBD2. Trimming took 4 bases from V and 10 from J; bases not matched to a gene: 12. Germline V gene sequence: CDR1 LGHDT, CDR2 YNNKEL (reference sequence). The length of the CDR3 is 17 residues. CDR3 residues: CASSPSGLAGEGNEQFF. For the CDR3, the DNA is TGTGCCAGCAGCCCTTCGGGACTAGCGGGAGAGGGCAACGAGCAGTTCTTC.

J is TRBJ2-7 and V is TRBV5-5; D may be TRBD1 (6 bases). Germline CDR1 and CDR2: SGHKS and YYEKEE (reference sequence). The CDR3 consists of 15 residues. V lost 4 bases, J lost 2 bases, and 16 bases lay in between. CDR3 bases: TGTGCCAGCAGCCTCAATCCAGGACAGACCTACGAGCAGTACTTC. Translated: CASSLNPGQTYEQYF. The full variable domain, completed using reference TRBV5-5 and TRBJ2-7, is DAGVTQSPTHLIKTRGQQVTLRCSPISGHKSVSWYQQVLGQGPQFIFQYYEKEERGRGNFPDRFSARQFPNYSSELNVNALLLGDSALYLCASSLNPGQTYEQYFGPGTRLTVT.

This rearrangement joins TRBV5-1 to TRBJ2-2, with 8 positions matching TRBD1. This CDR3 contains 15 residues. Trimming cost V 3 bases and J 3 bases; bases outside gene matches: 4. Germline values: CDR1 SGHRS, CDR2 YFSETQ. The CDR3 coding sequence is TGCGCCAGCAGCTCGGGACAGGCATACACCGGGGAGCTGTTTTTT. Protein: CASSSGQAYTGELFF.

The chain employs TRBV28 and TRBJ2-2; 13 nucleotides line up with TRBD2. V lost 6 bases and J lost 5; bases outside the gene matches: 6. The V gene's germline CDR1 is MDHEN and CDR2 SYDVKM. The CDR3 length is 16 residues. This CDR3 is CASSPMGLAGTGELFF. The CDR3 DNA follows: TGTGCCAGCAGCCCCATGGGACTAGCGGGAACCGGGGAGCTGTTTTTT.

The CDR3 DNA follows: TGTGCCAGTAGTCCGTACAATCAGCCCCAGCATTTT. This codes for CASSPYNQPQHF. The chain joins TRBV19 to TRBJ1-5; no clear D. Between the trimmed V and J ends, which lost 5 bases and 3 bases, there was a span of 5 bases. CDR1 is LNHDA and CDR2 is SQIVND in the germline V gene (reference sequence). This CDR3 is built from 12 residues.

The rearrangement links TRBV10-1 to TRBJ1-1; TRBD1 matches 8 bases. CDR1 is WNHNN and CDR2 is SYGVQD in the germline V gene (reference sequence). V was clipped by 6 bases and J by 10 bases; unmatched bases: 7. CDR3 length equals 12 residues. CDR3 residues: CASRGQGGRAFF. CDR3 sequence (DNA): TGCGCCAGCAGAGGACAGGGTGGCAGAGCTTTCTTT.

The genes are TRBV30 and TRBJ2-7; 7 bases match TRBD1. V trimming: 5 bases; J trimming: 6 bases; junction bases outside the gene matches: 10. Germline values: CDR1 GTSNPN, CDR2 SVGIG (reference sequence). The CDR3 is made up of 13 amino acids. The CDR3 DNA follows: TGTGCCTGGGGGACCCAAGGGGGCCTCGAGCAGTACTTC. This encodes CAWGTQGGLEQYF.